The next 30 T cell receptor beta chains were all read from a single sample in a study of Ad26.COV2.S vaccination and SARS-CoV-2 variants. Treatment denoted: roughly 20 received Ad26.COV2.S at low or high dose, single or two shots; about 5 received placebo; per-sample allocation not given. On day 63 after the first injection, vaccine and placebo recipients gave samples. This table comes from immunoSEQ multiplex PCR, and its TCRdb copy is limited to in-frame clones, with some not included. This repertoire shows some 290,000 clones, around 84% found once; its top ten account for less than 2%. Specimen: peripheral blood, collected in a trial of Ad26.COV2.S vaccine versus placebo. Source of these receptors: a person between 18 and 59 years old who received the Ad26.COV2.S COVID-19 vaccine or a placebo.

This chain uses TRBV7-2 with TRBJ1-4; TRBD1 might be the D (5 bases). V was pared by 6 bases and J by 5 bases, with 13 bases between. CDR1 SGHTA and CDR2 FQGNSA come from the germline V gene. CDR3 length: 14 amino acids. CDR3 residues: CASSFRQQNEKLFF. CDR3 bases: TGTGCCAGCAGTTTCCGACAGCAGAATGAAAAACTGTTTTTT.

The chain recombines TRBV27 with TRBJ2-7, with D perhaps matching TRBD1 (8 bases). The CDR3 loop spans 16 amino acids. V was cut by 4 bases and J by 6 bases, with 22 bases left in between. Germline values: CDR1 MNHEY, CDR2 SMNVEV (reference sequence). The CDR3 sequence is CASSSTGGQGIREQYF. The DNA of the CDR3 is TGTGCCAGCAGTTCTACGGGAGGACAGGGAATCCGCGAGCAGTACTTC.

The genes are TRBV7-9 and TRBJ2-1; D gene ambiguous. Germline CDR1 is SEHNR and CDR2 is FQNEAQ (reference sequence). The CDR3 is 17 amino acids. Trimming removed 1 base from V and 0 bases from J, with 13 bases in between. The CDR3 loop is CASSLGWVSSSYNEQFF. CDR3 in DNA: TGTGCCAGCAGCTTAGGGTGGGTCTCGAGCTCCTACAATGAGCAGTTCTTC.

The CDR3 DNA reads as TGTGCCAGCAGTCTCCGTACGGCCGGCTATGGCTACACCTTC. Residues: CASSLRTAGYGYTF. The V and J genes are TRBV6-5 and TRBJ1-2; D gene uncertain. The V end lost 5 bases, the J end lost 4 bases, and 14 bases lay between the germline ends. The CDR3 is 14 amino acids. CDR1 and CDR2 (germline): MNHEY, SVGAGI.

V usage is TRBV3-1 (or the pseudogene TRBV3-2) and J usage is TRBJ1-2; weak D call: TRBD1 (5 bases). Trimming removed 4 bases at V and 1 base at J, with 13 bases between. Germline assignment: CDR1 LGHDT and CDR2 YNNKEL (reference sequence). This CDR3 has 15 residues. The CDR3 region is CASSPRGRDNYGYTF. In DNA, the CDR3 is TGTGCCAGCAGCCCGCGTGGCAGGGATAACTATGGCTACACCTTC.

V gene TRBV30 combines with J gene TRBJ2-3; D ambiguous. The CDR3 has 12 amino acids. The germline V and J ends were trimmed by 0 bases and 3 bases, with 4 bases remaining between them. The germline CDR1 and CDR2 sequences are GTSNPN and SVGIG (reference sequence). The CDR3 spells CAWSVGTDTQYF. The CDR3 DNA is TGTGCCTGGAGTGTAGGGACAGATACGCAGTATTTT.

V usage is TRBV18 and J usage is TRBJ2-1, with 8 bases fitting TRBD2. Germline assignment: CDR1 KGHSH and CDR2 LQKENI. The CDR3 spans 12 residues. V was clipped by 7 bases and J by 7 bases; unmatched bases: 3. The CDR3 DNA reads TGTGCCAGCTTGACGGGGGGGAATGAGCAGTTCTTC. It yields the protein CASLTGGNEQFF.

The rearrangement uses TRBV30 and TRBJ2-1, with 11 bases lining up with TRBD2. V lost 4 bases, J lost 4 bases, and 3 bases stayed unmatched. CDR3 length equals 14 residues. Germline CDR1 and CDR2: GTSNPN and SVGIG (reference sequence). Here the CDR3 reads CAWTSGGPYNEQFF. For the CDR3, the DNA is TGTGCCTGGACTAGCGGGGGGCCTTACAATGAGCAGTTCTTC.

The chain uses TRBV27 and TRBJ1-2, with D possibly TRBD1 on 5 matching bases. Germline loops: CDR1 MNHEY, CDR2 SMNVEV (reference sequence). V lost 2 bases to trimming and J lost 8 bases, with 12 bases between them. CDR3 length: 13 residues. CDR3 DNA: TGTGCCAGCAGTTTAGAGGGGTTGGGAGGCTACACCTTC. Translation: CASSLEGLGGYTF.

This chain connects TRBV7-6 to TRBJ2-3; 7 bases agree with TRBD2. V was clipped by 3 bases and J by 5 bases; unmatched bases: 2. The CDR3 totals 13 residues. The germline gives CDR1 SGHVS, CDR2 FNYEAQ. The CDR3 region has the DNA TGTGCCAGCAGCTTTGGGGGGGGAGATACGCAGTATTTT. Translation: CASSFGGGDTQYF.

This chain connects TRBV6-6 to TRBJ2-7, with D hard to call. V was clipped by 4 bases and J by 5 bases, with 12 bases between them. Germline V lookup: CDR1 MNHNY, CDR2 SVGAGI (reference sequence). The CDR3 extends over 13 amino acids. The CDR3 sequence: CASSSFRSNEQYF. The CDR3, as DNA: TGTGCCAGCAGTTCCTTTAGAAGCAACGAGCAGTACTTC.

The V call is TRBV20-1, the J call TRBJ1-1; D is unclear. This CDR3 region has 11 residues. Trimming cost V 5 bases and J 6 bases, with 10 bases left between them. Germline V gene sequence: CDR1 DFQATT, CDR2 SNEGSKA (reference sequence). This chain's CDR3 is CSAAPGAEAFF. CDR3 sequence (DNA): TGCAGTGCTGCCCCCGGGGCTGAAGCTTTCTTT.

This clone came up once. The sample has other DNA sequences that encode this CDR3 too. The CDR3 nucleotides read TGTGCCAGCAGCTGGGGGACAGGGGGCGCAGGACAGCCCCAGCATTTT. Amino acids: CASSWGTGGAGQPQHF. The J gene is TRBJ1-5, the V gene TRBV7-2, with 12 nucleotides matching TRBD1. V lost 4 bases and J lost 7; bases outside the gene matches: 8. The CDR3 covers 16 residues. The germline V gene encodes CDR1 SGHTA and CDR2 FQGNSA.

The V and J genes are TRBV3-1 (or the pseudogene TRBV3-2) and TRBJ2-7; the match to TRBD2 covers 13 bases. Germline CDR1 reads LGHDT; CDR2 reads YNNKEL (reference sequence). J lost 2 bases, V lost 1 base, and 5 bases had no gene match. This CDR3 spans 17 amino acids. CDR3 DNA: TGTGCCAGCAGCCAAGGGCCGGGACTAGCGGGGACCTACGAGCAGTACTTC. Translated, it gives CASSQGPGLAGTYEQYF.

The chain carries TRBV3-1 (or the pseudogene TRBV3-2) and TRBJ2-1; tentatively, D is TRBD2 (5 bases). The length of the CDR3 is 12 residues. Germline CDR1 reads LGHDT; CDR2 reads YNNKEL (reference sequence). Deletions cut 3 bases from V and 9 bases from J, with 9 bases between. The CDR3 protein is CASSQRTGEQFF. CDR3 coding DNA: TGTGCCAGCAGCCAGAGGACTGGTGAGCAGTTCTTC.

The gene calls are TRBV4-3 and TRBJ1-2; D is ambiguous. Trimming pared 0 bases from V and 2 bases from J, leaving 13 bases between. This CDR3 region has 16 residues. CDR1 LGHNA and CDR2 YSLEER come from the germline V gene. CDR3 sequence (DNA): TGCGCCAGCAGCCAAGATAGAAACAGTGTCAACTATGGCTACACCTTC. It specifies CASSQDRNSVNYGYTF.

This chain joins TRBV5-1 and TRBJ1-3; D possibly corresponds to TRBD1 (5 bases). Germline V gene lookup returns CDR1 SGHRS and CDR2 YFSETQ. There are 13 residues in the CDR3. Between the trimmed V and J ends, which lost 3 bases and 7 bases, there was a span of 11 bases. The DNA of the CDR3 is TGCGCCAGCAGCTACGGGGACTTGAACACCATATATTTT. Translation gives CASSYGDLNTIYF.

The chain employs TRBV7-6 and TRBJ1-3, with TRBD1 as a possible D gene (5 bases). Trimming removed 1 base at V and 10 bases at J, with 11 bases between. The length of the CDR3 is 13 residues. Per the germline V gene, CDR1 is SGHVS and CDR2 is FNYEAQ. The CDR3 loop reads CASSLDRSRTIYF. CDR3 nucleotide sequence: TGTGCCAGCAGCTTAGACAGGAGCCGGACCATATATTTT.

The V gene is TRBV4-3, the J gene TRBJ2-5; tentatively, D is TRBD2 (5 bases). The germline CDR1 and CDR2 sequences are LGHNA and YSLEER. V lost 0 bases, J lost 7 bases, and 12 bases lay in between. The CDR3 covers 14 residues. The CDR3 nucleotides are TGCGCCAGCAGCCAAGATGGGGTTGGAGGGACCCAGTACTTC. It is translated as CASSQDGVGGTQYF.

The chain has TRBV11-1 and TRBJ1-5; possibly TRBD1 for D (5 bases). V lost 1 base and J 7 bases, leaving 11 bases between the germline ends. Germline V CDR1 and CDR2: SGHAT, FQDESV (reference sequence). The CDR3 runs 14 residues. The CDR3 protein is CASSLDGGGQPQHF. CDR3 bases: TGTGCCAGCAGCTTAGATGGGGGAGGCCAGCCCCAGCATTTT.

This clone showed up just a few times. The CDR3 loop reads CASSVGITSLEQYF. Written as DNA, the CDR3 is TGTGCCAGCAGTGTTGGGATTACCTCTCTCGAGCAGTACTTC. The chain is built from TRBV2 and TRBJ2-7; D is uncertain. The V and J ends lost 4 bases and 6 bases respectively, with 16 bases between them. The CDR3 is 14 amino acids. Germline V gene sequence: CDR1 SNHLY, CDR2 FYNNEI.

The chain links TRBV19 to TRBJ2-7, with D hard to call. CDR3 length equals 13 residues. V lost 1 base, J lost 1 base, and 5 bases lay in between. Germline V gives CDR1 LNHDA, CDR2 SQIVND (reference sequence). The CDR3: CASSIGQSYEQYF. In DNA, the CDR3 is TGTGCCAGTAGTATAGGGCAATCCTACGAGCAGTACTTC.

The CDR3 loop reads CASNPTGWAYGYTF. CDR3 nucleotide sequence: TGTGCCAGTAACCCGACAGGGTGGGCCTATGGCTACACCTTC. V is TRBV19 and J is TRBJ1-2; 7 positions match TRBD1. J lost 4 bases, V lost 7 bases, and 9 bases had no gene match. Germline assignment: CDR1 LNHDA and CDR2 SQIVND (reference sequence). The CDR3 has 14 amino acids.

The chain combines TRBV2 with TRBJ2-1; D possibly corresponds to TRBD1 (7 bases). The CDR3 is 16 amino acids. Trimming cost V 5 bases and J 9 bases, with 23 bases left between them. Germline CDR1 reads SNHLY; CDR2 reads FYNNEI. The CDR3: CASSPWGPTGDSEQFF. The CDR3 DNA reads TGTGCCAGCAGTCCCTGGGGCCCTACAGGGGACTCTGAGCAGTTCTTC. The full variable domain, with the rest looked up from reference TRBV2 and TRBJ2-1, is EPEVTQTPSHQVTQMGQEVILRCVPISNHLYFYWYRQILGQKVEFLVSFYNNEISEKSEIFDDQFSVERPDGSNFTLKIRSTKLEDSAMYFCASSPWGPTGDSEQFFGPGTRLTVL.

The chain recombines TRBV5-1 with TRBJ1-1, with D perhaps matching TRBD1 (6 bases). The CDR3 is 13 residues long. CDR1 is SGHRS, CDR2 YFSETQ, per germline. The V end lost 3 bases, the J end lost 7 bases, and 13 bases lay between the germline ends. The CDR3 DNA reads TGCGCCAGCAGCTGGGTGCAGGGGAATGAAGCTTTCTTT. This codes for CASSWVQGNEAFF.

The chain carries TRBV15 and TRBJ2-2; TRBD2 matches 12 bases. The germline gives CDR1 LNHNV, CDR2 YYDKDF (reference sequence). CDR3 length equals 16 residues. V dropped 0 bases and J dropped 6; count of bases not matched to a gene: 2. The CDR3 DNA reads as TGTGCCACCAGCAGAGATCTAGCGGGGGGGCCCGGGGAGCTGTTTTTT. The encoded protein is CATSRDLAGGPGELFF.

This clone was detected a few times. The CDR3 loop is CASSLEGGKGSPLHF. In DNA, the CDR3 is TGCGCCAGCAGCTTGGAAGGGGGGAAAGGGTCACCCCTCCACTTT. This chain connects TRBV5-1 to TRBJ1-6, with D tentatively TRBD1 (6 bases). Trimming removed 0 bases at V and 10 bases at J, with 14 bases between. This CDR3 has 15 amino acids. Germline CDR1 is SGHRS and CDR2 is YFSETQ.

J is TRBJ2-2 and V is TRBV30; D is possibly TRBD2 (5 bases). CDR1 is GTSNPN and CDR2 is SVGIG in the germline V gene (reference sequence). Trimming cost V 8 bases and J 4 bases, with 11 bases left between them. The CDR3 is 12 residues long. CDR3 loop: CARKAGTGELFF. The CDR3 DNA reads as TGTGCCCGAAAGGCGGGCACCGGGGAGCTGTTTTTT. Combining the CDR3 with reference TRBV30 and TRBJ2-2 gives the whole variable domain SQTIHQWPATLVQPVGSPLSLECTVEGTSNPNLYWYRQAAGRGLQLLFYSVGIGQISSEVPQNLSASRPQDRQFILSSKKLLLSDSGFYLCARKAGTGELFFGEGSRLTVL.

The chain combines TRBV30 with TRBJ2-7, with 8 bases fitting TRBD1. Germline loops: CDR1 GTSNPN, CDR2 SVGIG (reference sequence). This CDR3 contains 15 residues. Losses at the gene ends were 5 bases for V and 5 bases for J; bases not matched to a gene: 14. The CDR3 nucleotides read TGTGCCTGGGGGGGACTGAGGACAGGGTCTAACGAGCAGTACTTC. It is translated as CAWGGLRTGSNEQYF.

The chain combines TRBV18 with TRBJ1-4; a possible D gene is TRBD1 (6 bases). The CDR3 spans 16 residues. V lost 2 bases to trimming and J lost 7 bases, with 17 bases between them. Germline V gene sequence: CDR1 KGHSH, CDR2 LQKENI. The CDR3 spells CASSPGGRGGSEKLFF. In nucleotides, the CDR3 is TGTGCCAGCTCACCAGGGGGCCGGGGAGGAAGTGAAAAACTGTTTTTT.